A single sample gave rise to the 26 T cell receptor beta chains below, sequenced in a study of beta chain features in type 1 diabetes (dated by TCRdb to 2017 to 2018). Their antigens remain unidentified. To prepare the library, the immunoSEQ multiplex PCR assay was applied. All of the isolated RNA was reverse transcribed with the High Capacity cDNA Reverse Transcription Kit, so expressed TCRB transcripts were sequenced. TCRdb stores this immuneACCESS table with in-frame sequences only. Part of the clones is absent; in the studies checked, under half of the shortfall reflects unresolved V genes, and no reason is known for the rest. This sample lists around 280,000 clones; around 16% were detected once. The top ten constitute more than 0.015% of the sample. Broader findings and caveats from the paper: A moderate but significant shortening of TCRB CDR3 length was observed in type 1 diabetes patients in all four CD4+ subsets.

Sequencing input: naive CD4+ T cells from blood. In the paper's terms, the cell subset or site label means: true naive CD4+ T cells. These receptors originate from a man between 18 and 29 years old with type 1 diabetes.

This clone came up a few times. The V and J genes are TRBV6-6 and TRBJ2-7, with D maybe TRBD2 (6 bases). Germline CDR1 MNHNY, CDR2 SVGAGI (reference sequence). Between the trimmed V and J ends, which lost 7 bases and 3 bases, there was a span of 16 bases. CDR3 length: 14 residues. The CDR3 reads CASTNGAGHYEQYF. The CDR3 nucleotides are TGTGCCAGCACCAACGGGGCGGGGCACTACGAGCAGTACTTC.

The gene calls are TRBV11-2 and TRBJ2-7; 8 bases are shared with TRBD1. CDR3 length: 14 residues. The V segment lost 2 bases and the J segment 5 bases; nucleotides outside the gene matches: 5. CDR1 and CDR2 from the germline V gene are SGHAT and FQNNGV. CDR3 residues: CASSLQGAVDEQYF. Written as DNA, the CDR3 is TGTGCCAGCAGCTTACAGGGGGCCGTCGACGAGCAGTACTTC. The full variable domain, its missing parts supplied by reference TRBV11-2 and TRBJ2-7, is EAGVAQSPRYKIIEKRQSVAFWCNPISGHATLYWYQQILGQGPKLLIQFQNNGVVDDSQLPKDRFSAERLKGVDSTLKIQPAKLEDSAVYLCASSLQGAVDEQYFGPGTRLTVT.

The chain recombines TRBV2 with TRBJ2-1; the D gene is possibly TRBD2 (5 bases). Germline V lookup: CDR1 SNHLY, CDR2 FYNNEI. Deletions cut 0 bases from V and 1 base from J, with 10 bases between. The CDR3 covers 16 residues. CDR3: CASSEARAYSYNEQFF. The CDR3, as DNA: TGTGCCAGCAGTGAAGCGCGGGCGTATTCCTACAATGAGCAGTTCTTC. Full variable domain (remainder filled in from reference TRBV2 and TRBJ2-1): EPEVTQTPSHQVTQMGQEVILRCVPISNHLYFYWYRQILGQKVEFLVSFYNNEISEKSEIFDDQFSVERPDGSNFTLKIRSTKLEDSAMYFCASSEARAYSYNEQFFGPGTRLTVL.

In nucleotides, the CDR3 is TGTGCCAGCAGTCGAGACACAGACACTGAAGCTTTCTTT. Translation gives CASSRDTDTEAFF. The rearrangement uses TRBV2 and TRBJ1-1; D unclear. CDR3 length: 13 residues. V gave up 5 bases and J gave up 3 bases, with 10 bases separating them. Germline loops: CDR1 SNHLY, CDR2 FYNNEI.

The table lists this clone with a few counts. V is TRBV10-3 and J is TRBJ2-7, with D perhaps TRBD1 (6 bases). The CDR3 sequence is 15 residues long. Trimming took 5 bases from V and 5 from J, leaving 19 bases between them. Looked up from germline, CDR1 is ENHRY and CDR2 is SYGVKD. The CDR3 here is CAISRTQGKGDEQYF. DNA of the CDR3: TGTGCCATCAGTAGAACGCAGGGGAAGGGAGACGAGCAGTACTTC.

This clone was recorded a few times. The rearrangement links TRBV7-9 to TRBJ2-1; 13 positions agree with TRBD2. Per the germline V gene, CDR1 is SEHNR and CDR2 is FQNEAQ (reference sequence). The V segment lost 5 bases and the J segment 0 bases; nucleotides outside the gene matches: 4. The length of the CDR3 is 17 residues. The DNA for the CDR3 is TGTGCCAGCAGCGAAACTAGCGGGGGGGCCTCCTACAATGAGCAGTTCTTC. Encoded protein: CASSETSGGASYNEQFF. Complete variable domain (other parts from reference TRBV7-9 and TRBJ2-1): DTGVSQNPRHKITKRGQNVTFRCDPISEHNRLYWYRQTLGQGPEFLTYFQNEAQLEKSRLLSDRFSAERPKGSFSTLEIQRTEQGDSAMYLCASSETSGGASYNEQFFGPGTRLTVL.

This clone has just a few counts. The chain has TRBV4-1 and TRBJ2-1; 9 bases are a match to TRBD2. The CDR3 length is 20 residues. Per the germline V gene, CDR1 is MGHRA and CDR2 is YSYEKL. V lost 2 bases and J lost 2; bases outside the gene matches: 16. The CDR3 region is CASSQTRGALRGRAYNEQFF. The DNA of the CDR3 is TGCGCCAGCAGCCAAACCCGAGGGGCCCTTCGCGGGAGGGCCTACAATGAGCAGTTCTTC.

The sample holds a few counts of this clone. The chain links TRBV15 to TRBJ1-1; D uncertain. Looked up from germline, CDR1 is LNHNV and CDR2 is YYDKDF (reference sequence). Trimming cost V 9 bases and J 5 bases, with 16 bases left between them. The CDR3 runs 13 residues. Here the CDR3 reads CATTSTEVTEAFF. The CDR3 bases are TGTGCCACGACCTCCACGGAGGTGACTGAAGCTTTCTTT.

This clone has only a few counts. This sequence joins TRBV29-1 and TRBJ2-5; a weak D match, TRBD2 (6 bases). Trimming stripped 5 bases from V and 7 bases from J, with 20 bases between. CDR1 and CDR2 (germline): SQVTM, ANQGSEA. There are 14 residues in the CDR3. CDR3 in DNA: TGCAGCGTTTGGGTCCGGGACTTGGTGGGGACCCAGTACTTC. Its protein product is CSVWVRDLVGTQYF. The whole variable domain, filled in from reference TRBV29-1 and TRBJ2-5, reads SAVISQKPSRDICQRGTSLTIQCQVDSQVTMMFWYRQQPGQSLTLIATANQGSEATYESGFVIDKFPISRPNLTFSTLTVSNMSPEDSSIYLCSVWVRDLVGTQYFGPGTRLLVL.

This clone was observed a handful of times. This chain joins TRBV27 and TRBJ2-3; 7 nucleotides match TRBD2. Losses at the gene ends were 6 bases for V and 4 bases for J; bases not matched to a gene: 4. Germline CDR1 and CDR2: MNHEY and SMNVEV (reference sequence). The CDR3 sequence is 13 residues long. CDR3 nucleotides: TGTGCCAGCAGGCGCGGGAGCGCAGATACGCAGTATTTT. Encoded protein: CASRRGSADTQYF.

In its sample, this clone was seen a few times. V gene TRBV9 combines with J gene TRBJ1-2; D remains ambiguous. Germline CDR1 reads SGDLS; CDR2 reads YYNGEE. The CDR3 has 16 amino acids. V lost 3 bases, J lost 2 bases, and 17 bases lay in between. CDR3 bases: TGTGCCAGCAGCGCGAGTGTGAGGGAAGCGAACTATGGCTACACCTTC. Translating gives CASSASVREANYGYTF. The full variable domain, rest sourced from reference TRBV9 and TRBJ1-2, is DSGVTQTPKHLITATGQRVTLRCSPRSGDLSVYWYQQSLDQGLQFLIQYYNGEERAKGNILERFSAQQFPDLHSELNLSSLELGDSALYFCASSASVREANYGYTFGSGTRLTVV.

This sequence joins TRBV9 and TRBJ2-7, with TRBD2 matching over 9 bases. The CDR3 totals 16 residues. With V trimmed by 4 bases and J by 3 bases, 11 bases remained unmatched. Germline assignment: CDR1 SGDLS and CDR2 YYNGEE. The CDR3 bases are TGTGCCAGCAGCCCTCGCCAAGCGGGGGGCAACTACGAGCAGTACTTC. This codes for CASSPRQAGGNYEQYF.

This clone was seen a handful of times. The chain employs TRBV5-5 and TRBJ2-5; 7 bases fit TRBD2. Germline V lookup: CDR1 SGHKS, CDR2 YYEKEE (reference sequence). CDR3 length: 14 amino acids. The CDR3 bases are TGTGCTGCGCGAGCGGGAATTTTCACAGAGACCCAGTACTTC. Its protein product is CAARAGIFTETQYF.

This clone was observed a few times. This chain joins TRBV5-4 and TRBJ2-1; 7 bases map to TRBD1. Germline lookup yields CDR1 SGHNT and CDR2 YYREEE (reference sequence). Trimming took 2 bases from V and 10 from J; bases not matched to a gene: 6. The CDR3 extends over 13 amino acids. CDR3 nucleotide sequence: TGTGCCAGCAGCTTTACAGGGGATGGCGAGCAGTTCTTC. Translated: CASSFTGDGEQFF.

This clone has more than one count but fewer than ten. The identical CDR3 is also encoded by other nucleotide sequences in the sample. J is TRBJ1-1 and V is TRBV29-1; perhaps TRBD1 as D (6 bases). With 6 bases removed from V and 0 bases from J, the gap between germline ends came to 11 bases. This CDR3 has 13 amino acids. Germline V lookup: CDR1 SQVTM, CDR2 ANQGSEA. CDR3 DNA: TGCAGCGTCCAGGGGCGAATGAACACTGAAGCTTTCTTT. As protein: CSVQGRMNTEAFF.

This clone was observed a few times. The CDR3: CASSVVGASTDTQYF. CDR3 coding DNA: TGTGCCAGCAGCGTAGTGGGAGCTAGCACAGATACGCAGTATTTT. The V gene is TRBV9, the J gene TRBJ2-3, with D perhaps TRBD2 (5 bases). Germline V CDR1 and CDR2: SGDLS, YYNGEE. Deletions cut 0 bases from V and 0 bases from J, with 8 bases between. There are 15 residues in the CDR3.

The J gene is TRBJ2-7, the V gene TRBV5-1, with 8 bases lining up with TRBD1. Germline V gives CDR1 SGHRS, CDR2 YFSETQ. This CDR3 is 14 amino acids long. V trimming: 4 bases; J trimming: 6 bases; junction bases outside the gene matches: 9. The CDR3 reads CASSAPGQVAEQYF. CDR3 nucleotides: TGCGCCAGCAGCGCGCCGGGACAGGTGGCCGAGCAGTACTTC. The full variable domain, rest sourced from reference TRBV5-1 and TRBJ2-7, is KAGVTQTPRYLIKTRGQQVTLSCSPISGHRSVSWYQQTPGQGLQFLFEYFSETQRNKGNFPGRFSGRQFSNSRSEMNVSTLELGDSALYLCASSAPGQVAEQYFGPGTRLTVT.

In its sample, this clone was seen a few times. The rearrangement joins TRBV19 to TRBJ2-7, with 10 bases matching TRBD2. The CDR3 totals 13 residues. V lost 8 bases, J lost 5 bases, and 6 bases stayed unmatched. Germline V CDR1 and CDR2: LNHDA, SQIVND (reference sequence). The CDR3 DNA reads TGTGCCAGTCGGGGACTAGCGAGGGACGAGCAGTACTTC. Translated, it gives CASRGLARDEQYF.

This CDR3 reads CASEPGHAQYF. For the CDR3, the DNA is TGTGCCTCGGAACCGGGACACGCGCAGTATTTT. The chain uses TRBV30 and TRBJ2-3, with a tentative D call TRBD1 (6 bases). The CDR3 consists of 11 residues. Germline CDR1 reads GTSNPN; CDR2 reads SVGIG (reference sequence). The V and J ends lost 7 bases and 10 bases respectively, with 15 bases between them.

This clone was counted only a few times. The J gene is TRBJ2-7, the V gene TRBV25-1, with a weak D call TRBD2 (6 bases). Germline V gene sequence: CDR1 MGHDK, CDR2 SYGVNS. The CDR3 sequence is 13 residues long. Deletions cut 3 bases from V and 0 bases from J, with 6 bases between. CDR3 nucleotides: TGTGCCAGCAGTGATAGCGGCTCCTACGAGCAGTACTTC. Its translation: CASSDSGSYEQYF.

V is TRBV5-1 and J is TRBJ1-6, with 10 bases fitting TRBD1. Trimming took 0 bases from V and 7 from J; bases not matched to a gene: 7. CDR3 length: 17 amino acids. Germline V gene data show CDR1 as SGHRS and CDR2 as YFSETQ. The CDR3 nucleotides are TGCGCCAGCAGCTTGGAAGGGACAGGGGTTATGAATTCACCCCTCCACTTT. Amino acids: CASSLEGTGVMNSPLHF.

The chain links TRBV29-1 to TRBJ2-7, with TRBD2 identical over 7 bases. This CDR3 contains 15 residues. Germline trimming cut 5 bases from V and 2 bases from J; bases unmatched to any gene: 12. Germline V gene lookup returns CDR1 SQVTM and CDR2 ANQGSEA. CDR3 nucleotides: TGCAGCGTTAAACTAAGACTAGCTCGACCCTACGAGCAGTACTTC. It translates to CSVKLRLARPYEQYF.

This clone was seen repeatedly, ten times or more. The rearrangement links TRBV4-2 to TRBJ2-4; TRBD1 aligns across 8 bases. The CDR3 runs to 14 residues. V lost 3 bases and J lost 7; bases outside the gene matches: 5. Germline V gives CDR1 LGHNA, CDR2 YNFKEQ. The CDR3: CASSQRTGRNIQYF. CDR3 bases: TGTGCCAGCAGCCAGCGGACAGGGAGGAACATTCAGTACTTC.

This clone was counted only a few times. The CDR3 reads CASRDRTSNEQFF. CDR3 in DNA: TGCGCCAGCCGGGACAGGACTAGCAATGAGCAGTTCTTC. The chain uses TRBV5-1 and TRBJ2-1; a possible D gene is TRBD1 (8 bases). Germline values: CDR1 SGHRS, CDR2 YFSETQ. This CDR3 contains 13 residues. V lost 7 bases, J lost 6 bases, and 14 bases lay in between.

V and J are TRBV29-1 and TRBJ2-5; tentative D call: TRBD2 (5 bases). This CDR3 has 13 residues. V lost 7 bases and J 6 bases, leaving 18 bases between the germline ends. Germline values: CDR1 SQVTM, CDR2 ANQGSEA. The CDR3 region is CSADVGIMKTQYF. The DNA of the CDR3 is TGCAGCGCCGACGTCGGGATCATGAAGACCCAGTACTTC.

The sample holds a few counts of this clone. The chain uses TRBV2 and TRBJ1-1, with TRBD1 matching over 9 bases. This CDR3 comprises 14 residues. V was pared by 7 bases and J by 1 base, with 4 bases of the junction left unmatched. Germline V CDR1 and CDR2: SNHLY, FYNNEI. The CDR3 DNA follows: TGTGCCAGCATGGGGGGACAGGGGAACACTGAAGCTTTCTTT. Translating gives CASMGGQGNTEAFF.